This is a list of T cell receptor beta chains from one sample in a study of T-cell memory formation after mild COVID-19. TCRdb re-analysed the 5' RACE reads in MiXCR, keeping a single row per CDR3 protein. The table lists 350,000 to 550,000 distinct CDR3 sequences, roughly 18% of them singletons, with 20% to 25% in the top ten. Specimen: PBMCs or a T cell subset sorted from them (not recorded which). These receptors came from a man aged 18 to 35 who had mild COVID-19 (a few samples of this study predate the infection). Cell type and time point are not known. CDR3s include the opening cysteine and the closing phenylalanine or tryptophan. The order of the fields is clone size, J gene, V gene, D gene, CDR3 length, CDR3 protein, CDR3 DNA. A D gene is named only where the DNA matches it firmly. Where a row states a size, it is once, few, many or the class of an expanded clone; other rows omit it.

size: few
J: TRBJ2-1
V: TRBV28
D: TRBD1
length: 15
CDR3: CASTRPGQGTSEQFF
DNA: TGTGCCAGCACCCGACCGGGACAGGGAACGAGTGAGCAGTTCTTC

size: -
J: TRBJ2-5
V: TRBV7-9
D: -
length: 15
CDR3: CASSLVGLGGETQYF
DNA: TGTGCCAGCAGCTTAGTGGGACTGGGGGGCGAGACCCAGTACTTC

size: few
J: TRBJ2-4
V: TRBV6-2/TRBV6-3
D: TRBD2
length: 15
CDR3: CASSLAGGIKNIQYF
DNA: TGTGCCAGCAGTTTGGCGGGGGGCATCAAAAACATTCAGTACTTC

size: -
J: TRBJ2-1
V: TRBV29-1
D: -
length: 12
CDR3: CSAGFLSNEQFF
DNA: TGCAGCGCCGGGTTTCTGAGCAATGAGCAGTTCTTC

size: few
J: TRBJ1-6
V: TRBV5-5
D: TRBD1
length: 18
CDR3: CASSSGTGADSYNSPLHF
DNA: TGTGCCAGCAGCTCCGGGACAGGGGCGGACTCCTATAATTCACCCCTCCACTTT

size: few
J: TRBJ1-6
V: TRBV4-2
D: -
length: 15
CDR3: CASSPQLSLEEPLHF
DNA: TGTGCCAGCAGCCCGCAGCTGTCCCTCGAGGAACCCCTCCACTTT

size: -
J: TRBJ2-5
V: TRBV7-2
D: -
length: 15
CDR3: CASSPGVVKQETQYF
DNA: TGTGCCAGCAGCCCTGGGGTGGTGAAGCAAGAGACCCAGTACTTC

size: few
J: TRBJ2-3
V: TRBV5-1
D: -
length: 14
CDR3: CASSLERPPDTQYF
DNA: TGCGCCAGCAGCTTGGAACGGCCGCCAGATACGCAGTATTTT

size: few
J: TRBJ1-1
V: TRBV5-1
D: -
length: 12
CDR3: CASGLVHTGAFF
DNA: TGCGCCAGCGGGCTTGTCCACACAGGGGCTTTCTTT

size: -
J: TRBJ1-1
V: TRBV7-9
D: -
length: 11
CDR3: CASTLTGEAFF
DNA: TGTGCCAGCACCCTTACGGGTGAAGCTTTCTTT

size: once
J: TRBJ2-1
V: TRBV6-2/TRBV6-3
D: TRBD2
length: 18
CDR3: CASSSGLAETAPYNEQFF
DNA: TGTGCCAGCAGTTCGGGACTAGCCGAGACCGCACCTTACAATGAGCAGTTCTTC

size: many
J: TRBJ2-5
V: TRBV7-2
D: -
length: 13
CDR3: CASSLAISETQYF
DNA: TGTGCCAGCAGCTTAGCAATTTCGGAGACCCAGTACTTC

size: few
J: TRBJ2-1
V: TRBV16
D: -
length: 15
CDR3: CASSRANLVANEQFF
DNA: TGTGCCAGCAGCCGAGCCAACCTAGTCGCCAATGAGCAGTTCTTC

size: many
J: TRBJ2-5
V: TRBV3-1
D: -
length: 13
CDR3: CASSQGGQETQYF
DNA: TGTGCCAGCAGCCAAGGAGGGCAAGAGACCCAGTACTTC

size: many
J: TRBJ2-2
V: TRBV7-6
D: TRBD1
length: 14
CDR3: CASSTTGGTGELFF
DNA: TGTGCCAGCAGCACCACAGGGGGCACCGGGGAGCTGTTTTTT

size: -
J: TRBJ2-3
V: TRBV20-1
D: -
length: 15
CDR3: CSTKQGGGSTDTQYF
DNA: TGCAGTACGAAGCAAGGGGGGGGAAGCACAGATACGCAGTATTTT

size: -
J: TRBJ1-1
V: TRBV5-1
D: -
length: 14
CDR3: CASSPGHVDTEAFF
DNA: TGCGCCAGCAGCCCGGGCCACGTGGACACTGAAGCTTTCTTT

size: -
J: TRBJ1-3
V: TRBV7-9
D: -
length: 17
CDR3: CASSDRKIGRSGNTIYF
DNA: TGTGCCAGCAGCGACCGAAAGATTGGACGCTCTGGAAACACCATATATTTT

size: few
J: TRBJ1-5
V: TRBV10-3
D: -
length: 15
CDR3: CAISPGPGNNQPQHF
DNA: TGTGCCATCAGCCCCGGGCCGGGTAACAATCAGCCCCAGCATTTT

size: many
J: TRBJ2-5
V: TRBV20-1
D: -
length: 14
CDR3: CSAAPGAPGETQYF
DNA: TGCAGTGCTGCCCCGGGAGCCCCAGGAGAGACCCAGTACTTC

size: -
J: TRBJ1-2
V: TRBV29-1
D: -
length: 11
CDR3: CSGGGTYGYTF
DNA: TGCAGCGGGGGGGGGACGTATGGCTACACCTTC

size: -
J: TRBJ2-1
V: TRBV7-9
D: -
length: 11
CDR3: CASSFGGGQFF
DNA: TGTGCCAGCAGCTTCGGGGGCGGGCAGTTCTTC

size: -
J: TRBJ1-2
V: TRBV5-1
D: TRBD1
length: 16
CDR3: CASSSWTGFANYGYTF
DNA: TGCGCCAGCAGCTCATGGACAGGATTCGCTAACTATGGCTACACCTTC

size: -
J: TRBJ2-7
V: TRBV6-5
D: TRBD1
length: 14
CDR3: CASSYLGQAYEQYF
DNA: TGTGCCAGCAGTTACCTCGGACAGGCCTACGAGCAGTACTTC

size: -
J: TRBJ2-3
V: TRBV28
D: -
length: 14
CDR3: CASSLAQSTDTQYF
DNA: TGTGCCAGCAGTTTAGCCCAGAGCACAGATACGCAGTATTTT

size: -
J: TRBJ2-1
V: TRBV21-1
D: -
length: 18
CDR3: CASSKVKQGAFPYNEQFF
DNA: TGTGCCAGCAGCAAAGTGAAACAGGGGGCCTTTCCATACAATGAGCAGTTCTTC

size: many
J: TRBJ1-6
V: TRBV12-3/TRBV12-4
D: -
length: 13
CDR3: CASSPQVNSPLHF
DNA: TGTGCCAGCAGCCCCCAGGTTAATTCACCCCTCCACTTT

size: few
J: TRBJ2-2
V: TRBV9
D: -
length: 15
CDR3: CASSVGQKNTGELFF
DNA: TGTGCCAGCAGCGTAGGACAGAAGAACACCGGGGAGCTGTTTTTT

size: -
J: TRBJ2-3
V: TRBV12-3/TRBV12-4
D: TRBD2
length: 15
CDR3: CASSPGGLSTDTQYF
DNA: TGTGCCAGCAGCCCGGGGGGGCTTAGCACAGATACGCAGTATTTT

size: -
J: TRBJ1-2
V: TRBV7-2
D: -
length: 13
CDR3: CASSLGGAVGYTF
DNA: TGTGCCAGCAGCTTGGGTGGGGCGGTTGGCTACACCTTC

size: -
J: TRBJ2-5
V: TRBV6-1
D: -
length: 13
CDR3: CASNPSGMETQYF
DNA: TGTGCCAGCAATCCCAGCGGAATGGAGACCCAGTACTTC

size: -
J: TRBJ1-1
V: TRBV5-1
D: TRBD1
length: 14
CDR3: CASSLRQGLTEAFF
DNA: TGCGCCAGCAGCCTACGACAGGGCCTCACTGAAGCTTTCTTT

size: many
J: TRBJ1-4
V: TRBV5-4
D: -
length: 15
CDR3: CASSLDNLGGEKLFF
DNA: TGTGCCAGCAGCTTGGACAACCTCGGCGGGGAAAAACTGTTTTTT

size: few
J: TRBJ2-4
V: TRBV4-2
D: TRBD1
length: 16
CDR3: CASSLGTEGQGNIQYF
DNA: TGTGCCAGCAGCCTCGGTACTGAGGGACAGGGGAACATTCAGTACTTC

size: few
J: TRBJ2-7
V: TRBV12-3/TRBV12-4
D: -
length: 13
CDR3: CASSPGTPVEQYF
DNA: TGTGCCAGCAGTCCCGGGACTCCTGTGGAGCAGTACTTC

size: few
J: TRBJ1-3
V: TRBV7-9
D: -
length: 17
CDR3: CASSSARYQSTGNTIYF
DNA: TGTGCCAGCAGCTCCGCGCGCTATCAGTCGACAGGAAACACCATATATTTT